Below, 26 T cell receptor beta chains from the same sample are listed, as sequenced in a study of T cell responses to AZD1222 COVID-19 vaccine. TCRdb's table, derived via immunoSEQ multiplex PCR, lists solely in-frame clones and lacks some. The table has approximately 93,000 clones, 89% seen once. Specimen: peripheral blood, collected 28 days after the second AZD1222 dose. All receptors derive from an adult who received the AZD1222 COVID-19 vaccine.

This chain links TRBV9 with TRBJ2-6, with D possibly being TRBD1 (5 bases). Trimming removed 3 bases at V and 0 bases at J, with 10 bases between. Germline V gene data show CDR1 as SGDLS and CDR2 as YYNGEE. The CDR3 contains 16 residues. This CDR3 is CASSGQLSSGANVLTF. CDR3 in DNA: TGTGCCAGCAGCGGACAGCTAAGCTCTGGGGCCAACGTCCTGACTTTC.

This chain connects TRBV29-1 to TRBJ1-4, with D uncertain. CDR1 is SQVTM and CDR2 is ANQGSEA in the germline V gene. V gave up 6 bases and J gave up 5 bases, with 13 bases separating them. The CDR3 is made up of 13 amino acids. CDR3 in DNA: TGCAGCGTAAAAGACTTACTGAATGAAAAACTGTTTTTT. Amino acid sequence: CSVKDLLNEKLFF.

This clone was found a few times. This CDR3 is CASSLTGSSYEQYF. Here the CDR3 DNA reads TGTGCCAGCAGCTTAACGGGGAGCTCCTACGAGCAGTACTTC. This chain connects TRBV7-9 to TRBJ2-7, with a tentative D call TRBD2 (5 bases). Trimming pared 2 bases from V and 0 bases from J, leaving 8 bases between. CDR3 size: 14 residues. Germline V CDR1 and CDR2: SEHNR, FQNEAQ (reference sequence).

The count of this clone is one. J is TRBJ1-1 and V is TRBV19; 7 bases map to TRBD1. V lost 1 base to trimming and J lost 1 base; unmatched junction nucleotides: 6. The CDR3 contains 16 residues. Germline CDR1 LNHDA, CDR2 SQIVND (reference sequence). The CDR3 nucleotides are TGTGCCAGTAGTATAGGAGGGGGACAGACGAACACTGAAGCTTTCTTT. This sequence encodes CASSIGGGQTNTEAFF. Combining the CDR3 with reference TRBV19 and TRBJ1-1 gives the whole variable domain DGGITQSPKYLFRKEGQNVTLSCEQNLNHDAMYWYRQDPGQGLRLIYYSQIVNDFQKGDIAEGYSVSREKKESFPLTVTSAQKNPTAFYLCASSIGGGQTNTEAFFGQGTRLTVV.

This clone was found once. The chain uses TRBV7-8 and TRBJ1-5, with 8 bases that match TRBD1. Germline V gene lookup returns CDR1 SGHVS and CDR2 FQNEAQ. J gave up 5 bases and V 3 bases, and 12 bases lay outside the gene matches. The CDR3 contains 17 residues. DNA of the CDR3: TGTGCCAGCAGCTTCGCTACTGGGACAGGTTACCATCAGCCCCAGCATTTT. Translation gives CASSFATGTGYHQPQHF.

The rearrangement uses TRBV28 and TRBJ2-3; D possibly corresponds to TRBD2 (7 bases). The germline V gene has CDR1 MDHEN and CDR2 SYDVKM. The CDR3 spans 16 residues. The ends were cut back, 2 bases at V and 0 bases at J, with 12 bases in the middle. This CDR3 is CASSLMRGPSTDTQYF. CDR3 bases: TGTGCCAGCAGTTTAATGCGGGGGCCGAGCACAGATACGCAGTATTTT.

The chain has TRBV3-1 (or the pseudogene TRBV3-2) and TRBJ2-1; TRBD2 matches 10 bases. V trimming: 8 bases; J trimming: 3 bases; junction bases outside the gene matches: 4. This CDR3 comprises 14 residues. CDR1 and CDR2 from the germline V gene are LGHDT and YNNKEL (reference sequence). The CDR3, as DNA: TGTGCCAGCGAAACTAGCGGGGACTACAATGAGCAGTTCTTC. It encodes CASETSGDYNEQFF.

Only one count was recorded for this clone. V gene TRBV4-1 combines with J gene TRBJ1-2, with D hard to call. CDR3 size: 12 residues. V gave up 5 bases and J gave up 6 bases, with 10 bases separating them. CDR1 and CDR2 (germline): MGHRA, YSYEKL. The CDR3 loop reads CASSATGNGYTF. CDR3 bases: TGCGCCAGCAGCGCCACCGGGAATGGCTACACCTTC.

V is TRBV6-2 or TRBV6-3 and J is TRBJ1-2; possible D gene TRBD1, 5 bases. This CDR3 has 15 residues. V lost 0 bases, J lost 5 bases, and 13 bases lay in between. Germline-derived CDR1 and CDR2 are MNHEY and SVGEGT. The CDR3 DNA follows: TGTGCCAGCAGTTACTCGACGGCCGGGGGATATGGCTACACCTTC. It specifies CASSYSTAGGYGYTF.

This clone was counted a single time. This chain uses TRBV13 with TRBJ2-5; D is perhaps TRBD1 (6 bases). This CDR3 comprises 16 residues. The germline V gene encodes CDR1 PRHDT and CDR2 FYEKMQ (reference sequence). Trimming stripped 4 bases from V and 1 base from J, with 16 bases between. The DNA for the CDR3 is TGTGCCAGCAGCTCTCGGACAGCCGCCCTCCAAGAGACCCAGTACTTC. It is translated as CASSSRTAALQETQYF.

The V and J genes are TRBV18 and TRBJ1-1; D is ambiguous. This CDR3 has 14 amino acids. Germline CDR1 KGHSH, CDR2 LQKENI. V dropped 6 bases and J dropped 2 bases, with 13 bases sitting between them. The CDR3 is CASSPGPRNTEAFF. In DNA, the CDR3 is TGTGCCAGCTCCCCCGGGCCCCGTAACACTGAAGCTTTCTTT.

This chain connects TRBV5-1 to TRBJ1-1; possible D gene TRBD1, 5 bases. The germline V gene has CDR1 SGHRS and CDR2 YFSETQ. V gave up 6 bases and J gave up 5 bases, with 17 bases separating them. This CDR3 comprises 14 residues. CDR3 amino acids: CASKRTTEGTEAFF. In DNA, the CDR3 is TGCGCCAGCAAGAGGACGACCGAGGGGACTGAAGCTTTCTTT.

V is TRBV14 and J is TRBJ1-1; D ambiguous. The CDR3 consists of 12 residues. V gave up 1 base and J gave up 5 bases, with 5 bases separating them. The germline V gene encodes CDR1 SGHDN and CDR2 FVKESK. The CDR3 coding sequence is TGTGCCAGCAGCCAAGTTCGGACTGAAGCTTTCTTT. Its translation: CASSQVRTEAFF.

This chain links TRBV19 with TRBJ1-1; 7 bases agree with TRBD1. Germline lookup yields CDR1 LNHDA and CDR2 SQIVND (reference sequence). Trimming removed 5 bases from V and 2 bases from J; junction bases left unmatched: 11. The CDR3 has 16 amino acids. The CDR3 reads CASSSYSGGTNTEAFF. CDR3 bases: TGTGCCAGTAGTTCATACTCAGGGGGAACTAACACTGAAGCTTTCTTT.

This chain joins TRBV27 and TRBJ1-2; D gene ambiguous. The germline V gene encodes CDR1 MNHEY and CDR2 SMNVEV (reference sequence). The V end was cut by 5 bases, the J end by 7 bases, with 11 bases between. The CDR3 runs to 12 residues. The CDR3 nucleotides read TGTGCCAGCAGTAAGACTGGTGGTGGCTACACCTTC. Encoded protein: CASSKTGGGYTF.

The CDR3 DNA reads as TGCGCCAGCACCCTTGGATCGGATACGCAGTATTTT. Its translation is CASTLGSDTQYF. The chain employs TRBV5-1 and TRBJ2-3, with D unclear. V was shortened by 6 bases and J by 6 bases, with 11 bases between the two germline ends. In germline, CDR1 is SGHRS, CDR2 YFSETQ. The CDR3 is 12 residues long.

This clone was counted between two and nine times. This chain links TRBV19 with TRBJ2-4; the D is unclear. With 4 bases removed from V and 2 bases from J, the gap between germline ends came to 12 bases. This CDR3 spans 15 amino acids. CDR1 LNHDA and CDR2 SQIVND come from the germline V gene (reference sequence). The CDR3 nucleotides are TGTGCCAGTAGTAAGACGGTCTTAACCAAAAACATTCAGTACTTC. Translated, it gives CASSKTVLTKNIQYF.

This clone was recorded only once. For the CDR3, the DNA is TGTGCCAGCAGTTTGGTGGGGTCCTACAATGAGCAGTTCTTC. This sequence encodes CASSLVGSYNEQFF. The gene calls are TRBV28 and TRBJ2-1; D gene ambiguous. V lost 3 bases and J lost 1, with 7 bases in between. Germline loops: CDR1 MDHEN, CDR2 SYDVKM. The CDR3 extends over 14 amino acids.

This clone was recorded once. The chain employs TRBV4-1 and TRBJ1-1; 7 bases fit TRBD1. The CDR3 totals 15 residues. Germline CDR1 reads MGHRA; CDR2 reads YSYEKL. V lost 0 bases, J lost 2 bases, and 3 bases stayed unmatched. CDR3 in amino acids: CASSQEGGGNTEAFF. CDR3 coding DNA: TGCGCCAGCAGCCAAGAAGGGGGCGGAAACACTGAAGCTTTCTTT.

V is TRBV6-5 and J is TRBJ2-5; unclear D gene. CDR1 is MNHEY and CDR2 is SVGAGI in the germline V gene. This CDR3 is built from 15 residues. V was cut by 0 bases and J by 0 bases, with 8 bases left in between. The CDR3 loop is CASSYSRVYQETQYF. In DNA form, the CDR3 reads TGTGCCAGCAGTTACTCTCGCGTTTACCAAGAGACCCAGTACTTC.

The chain uses TRBV18 and TRBJ1-2; D remains ambiguous. The V gene's germline CDR1 is KGHSH and CDR2 LQKENI. The CDR3 extends over 12 amino acids. V was shortened by 8 bases and J by 8 bases, with 15 bases between the two germline ends. In DNA form, the CDR3 reads TGTGCCAGCCGCGGCACCTCCGGGGGCTACACCTTC. Residues: CASRGTSGGYTF.

The rearrangement uses TRBV7-2 and TRBJ2-2; D gene unclear. V was trimmed by 6 bases and J by 0 bases, leaving 8 bases between them. The germline CDR1 and CDR2 sequences are SGHTA and FQGNSA. The CDR3 runs to 14 residues. Here the CDR3 DNA reads TGTGCCAGCAGTAGTCGGACGAACACCGGGGAGCTGTTTTTT. Amino acid sequence: CASSSRTNTGELFF.

The chain combines TRBV9 with TRBJ1-4; 7 bases map to TRBD1. V lost 4 bases to trimming and J lost 0 bases; unmatched junction nucleotides: 6. This CDR3 has 16 residues. The germline V gene has CDR1 SGDLS and CDR2 YYNGEE. The CDR3 sequence: CASSPGRGATNEKLFF. The CDR3 DNA sequence: TGTGCCAGCAGCCCTGGCAGGGGGGCAACTAATGAAAAACTGTTTTTT.

This chain links TRBV12-3 or TRBV12-4 with TRBJ1-2; D is undetermined. Trimming removed 3 bases at V and 3 bases at J, with 2 bases between. The CDR3 has 11 amino acids. The CDR3 bases are TGTGCCAGCAGTTTGTACTATGGCTACACCTTC. Protein product: CASSLYYGYTF.

This chain uses TRBV28 with TRBJ2-5; tentatively, D is TRBD1 or TRBD2 (5 bases each). Germline V CDR1 and CDR2: MDHEN, SYDVKM. This CDR3 has 14 amino acids. Trimming pared 5 bases from V and 2 bases from J, leaving 12 bases between. The CDR3 spells CASSLPWGQETQYF. As DNA, the CDR3 is TGTGCCAGCAGTCTCCCTTGGGGGCAAGAGACCCAGTACTTC.

V gene TRBV11-2 combines with J gene TRBJ1-4; D is possibly TRBD1 (5 bases). The CDR3 is 16 residues long. Trimming left V 4 bases short and J 2 bases short, with 14 bases between. Germline CDR1 SGHAT, CDR2 FQNNGV. The CDR3 DNA follows: TGTGCCAGCAGCTCTTGGCAGGGAGGGACTAATGAAAAACTGTTTTTT. Translating it yields CASSSWQGGTNEKLFF.